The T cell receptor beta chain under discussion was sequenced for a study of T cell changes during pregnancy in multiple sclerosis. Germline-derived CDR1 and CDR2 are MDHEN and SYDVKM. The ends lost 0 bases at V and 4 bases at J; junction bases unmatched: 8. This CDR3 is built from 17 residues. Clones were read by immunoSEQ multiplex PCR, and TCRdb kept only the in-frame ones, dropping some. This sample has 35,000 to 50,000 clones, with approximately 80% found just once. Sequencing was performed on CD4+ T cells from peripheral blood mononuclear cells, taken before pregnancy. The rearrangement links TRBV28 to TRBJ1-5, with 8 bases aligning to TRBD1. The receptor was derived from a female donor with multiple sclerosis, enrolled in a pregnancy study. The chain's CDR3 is CASSLWGGQGENQPQHF. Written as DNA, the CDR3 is TGTGCCAGCAGTTTATGGGGAGGACAGGGAGAGAATCAGCCCCAGCATTTT.